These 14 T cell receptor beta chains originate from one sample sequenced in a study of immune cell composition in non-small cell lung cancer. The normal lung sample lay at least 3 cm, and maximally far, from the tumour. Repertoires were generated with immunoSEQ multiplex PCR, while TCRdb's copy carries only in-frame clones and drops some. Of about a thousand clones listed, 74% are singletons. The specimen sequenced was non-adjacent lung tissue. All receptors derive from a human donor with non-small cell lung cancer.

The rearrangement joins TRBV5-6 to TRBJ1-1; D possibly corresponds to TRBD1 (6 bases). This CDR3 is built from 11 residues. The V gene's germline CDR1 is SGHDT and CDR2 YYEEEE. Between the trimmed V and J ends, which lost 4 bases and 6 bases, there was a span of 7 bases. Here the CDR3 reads CASSQGPEAFF. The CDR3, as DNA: TGTGCCAGCAGCCAGGGGCCTGAAGCTTTCTTT.

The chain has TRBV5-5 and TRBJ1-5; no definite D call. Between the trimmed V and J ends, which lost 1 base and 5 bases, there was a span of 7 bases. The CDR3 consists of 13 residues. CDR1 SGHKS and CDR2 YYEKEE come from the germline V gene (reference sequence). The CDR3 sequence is CASSLWADQPQHF. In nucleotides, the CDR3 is TGTGCCAGCAGCTTGTGGGCCGATCAGCCCCAGCATTTT.

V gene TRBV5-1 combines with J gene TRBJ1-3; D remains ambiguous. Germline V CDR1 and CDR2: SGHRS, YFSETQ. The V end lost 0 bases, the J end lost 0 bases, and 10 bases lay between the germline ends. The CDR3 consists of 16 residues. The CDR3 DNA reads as TGCGCCAGCAGCTTGGAAGTATCCGGCTCTGGAAACACCATATATTTT. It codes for CASSLEVSGSGNTIYF.

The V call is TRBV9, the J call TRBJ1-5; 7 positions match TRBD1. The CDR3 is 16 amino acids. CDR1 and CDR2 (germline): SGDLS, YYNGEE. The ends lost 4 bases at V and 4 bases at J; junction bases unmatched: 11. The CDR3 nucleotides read TGTGCCAGCAGCCCAACAGGGGAGGCAGTGAATCAGCCCCAGCATTTT. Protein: CASSPTGEAVNQPQHF.

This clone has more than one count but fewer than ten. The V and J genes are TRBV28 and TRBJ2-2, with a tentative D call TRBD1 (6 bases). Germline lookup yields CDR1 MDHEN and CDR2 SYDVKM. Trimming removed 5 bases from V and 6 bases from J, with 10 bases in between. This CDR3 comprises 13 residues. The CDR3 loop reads CASSPAGAGELFF. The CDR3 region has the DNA TGTGCCAGCAGTCCCGCAGGGGCCGGGGAGCTGTTTTTT.

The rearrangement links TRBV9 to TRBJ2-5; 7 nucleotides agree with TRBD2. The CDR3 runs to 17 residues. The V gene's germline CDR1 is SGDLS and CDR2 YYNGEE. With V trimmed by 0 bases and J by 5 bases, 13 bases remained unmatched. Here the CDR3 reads CASSVAGAAGVGETQYF. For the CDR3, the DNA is TGTGCCAGCAGCGTAGCGGGCGCGGCGGGAGTAGGTGAGACCCAGTACTTC.

The CDR3 is CASSSGFYEQYF. CDR3 coding DNA: TGCGCCAGCAGCTCCGGGTTCTACGAGCAGTACTTC. The chain recombines TRBV5-1 with TRBJ2-7, with unresolved D. Trimming removed 3 bases from V and 3 bases from J, with 7 bases in between. This CDR3 has 12 residues. CDR1 SGHRS and CDR2 YFSETQ come from the germline V gene.

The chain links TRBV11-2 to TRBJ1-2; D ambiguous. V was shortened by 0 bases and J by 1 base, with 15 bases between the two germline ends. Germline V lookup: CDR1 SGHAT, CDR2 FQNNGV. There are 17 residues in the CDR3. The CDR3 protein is CASSLDSTALLNYGYTF. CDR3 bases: TGTGCCAGCAGCTTAGATTCTACAGCCCTCCTTAACTATGGCTACACCTTC. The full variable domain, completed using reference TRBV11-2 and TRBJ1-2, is EAGVAQSPRYKIIEKRQSVAFWCNPISGHATLYWYQQILGQGPKLLIQFQNNGVVDDSQLPKDRFSAERLKGVDSTLKIQPAKLEDSAVYLCASSLDSTALLNYGYTFGSGTRLTVV.

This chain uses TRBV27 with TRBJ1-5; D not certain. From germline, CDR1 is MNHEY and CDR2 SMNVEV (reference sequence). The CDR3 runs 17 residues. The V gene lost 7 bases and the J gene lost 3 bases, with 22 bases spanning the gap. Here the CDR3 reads CASTPVGSLPVNQPQHF. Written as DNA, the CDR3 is TGTGCCAGCACCCCGGTGGGCTCCCTTCCCGTCAATCAGCCCCAGCATTTT.

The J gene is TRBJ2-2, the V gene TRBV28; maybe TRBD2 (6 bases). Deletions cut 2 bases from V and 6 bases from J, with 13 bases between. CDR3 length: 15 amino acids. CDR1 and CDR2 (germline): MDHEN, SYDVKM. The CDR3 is CASSLTGGASGELFF. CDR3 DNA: TGTGCCAGCAGTTTAACCGGCGGGGCGTCCGGGGAGCTGTTTTTT.

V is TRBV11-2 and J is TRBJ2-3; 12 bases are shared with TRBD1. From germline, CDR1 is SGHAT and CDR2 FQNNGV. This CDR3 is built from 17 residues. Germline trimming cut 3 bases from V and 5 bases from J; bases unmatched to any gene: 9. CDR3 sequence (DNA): TGTGCCAGCAGCTTCACCGGGACAGGGGGCTCGGAAGATACGCAGTATTTT. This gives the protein CASSFTGTGGSEDTQYF.

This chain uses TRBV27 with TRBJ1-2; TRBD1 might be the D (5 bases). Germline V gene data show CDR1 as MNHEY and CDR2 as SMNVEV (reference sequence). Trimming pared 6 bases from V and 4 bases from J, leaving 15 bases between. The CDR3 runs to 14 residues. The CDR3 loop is CASRAQGGTYGYTF. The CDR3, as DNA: TGTGCCAGCAGGGCCCAGGGCGGAACCTATGGCTACACCTTC.

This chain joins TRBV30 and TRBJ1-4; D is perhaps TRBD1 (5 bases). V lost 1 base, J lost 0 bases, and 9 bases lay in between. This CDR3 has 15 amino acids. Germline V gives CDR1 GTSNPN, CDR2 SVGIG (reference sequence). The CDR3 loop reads CAWSGQTATNEKLFF. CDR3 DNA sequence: TGTGCCTGGAGTGGACAGACAGCAACTAATGAAAAACTGTTTTTT.

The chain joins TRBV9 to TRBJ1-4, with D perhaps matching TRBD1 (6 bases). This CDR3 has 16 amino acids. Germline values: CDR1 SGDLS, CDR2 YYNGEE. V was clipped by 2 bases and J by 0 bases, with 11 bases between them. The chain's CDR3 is CASSVQPGATNEKLFF. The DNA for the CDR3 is TGTGCCAGCAGCGTTCAGCCAGGGGCAACTAATGAAAAACTGTTTTTT.